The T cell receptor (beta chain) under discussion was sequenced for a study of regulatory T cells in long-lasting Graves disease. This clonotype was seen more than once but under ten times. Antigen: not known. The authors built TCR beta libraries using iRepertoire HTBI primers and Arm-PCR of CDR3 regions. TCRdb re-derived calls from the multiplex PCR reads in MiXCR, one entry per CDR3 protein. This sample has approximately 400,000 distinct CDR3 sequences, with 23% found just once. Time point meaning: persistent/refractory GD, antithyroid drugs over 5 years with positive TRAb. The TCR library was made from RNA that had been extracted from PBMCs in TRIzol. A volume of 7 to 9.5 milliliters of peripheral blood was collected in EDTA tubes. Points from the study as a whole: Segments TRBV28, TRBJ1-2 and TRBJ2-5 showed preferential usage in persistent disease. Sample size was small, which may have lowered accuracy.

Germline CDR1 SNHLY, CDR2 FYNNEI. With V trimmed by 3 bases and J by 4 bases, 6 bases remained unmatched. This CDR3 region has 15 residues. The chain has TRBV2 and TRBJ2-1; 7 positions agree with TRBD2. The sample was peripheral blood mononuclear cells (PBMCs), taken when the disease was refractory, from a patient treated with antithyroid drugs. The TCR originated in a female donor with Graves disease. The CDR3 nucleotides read TGTGCCAGCAGTGAGTTGGCTAGCGGATACAATGAGCAGTTCTTC. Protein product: CASSELASGYNEQFF. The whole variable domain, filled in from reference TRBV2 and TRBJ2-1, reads EPEVTQTPSHQVTQMGQEVILRCVPISNHLYFYWYRQILGQKVEFLVSFYNNEISEKSEIFDDQFSVERPDGSNFTLKIRSTKLEDSAMYFCASSELASGYNEQFFGPGTRLTVL.